These 20 T cell receptor beta chains were all obtained from the same sample, sequenced in a study of blood T cell repertoires in COVID-19. TCRdb's table, derived via immunoSEQ multiplex PCR, lists solely in-frame clones and lacks some. The table lists a few hundred thousand clones, more than 75% of them singletons. The source material was peripheral blood. Source of these receptors: a woman aged 50 to 65 who had recovered from COVID-19.

This chain connects TRBV7-8 to TRBJ1-2; D perhaps matches TRBD1 (6 bases). Germline CDR1 SGHVS, CDR2 FQNEAQ. CDR3 length: 14 residues. Trimming removed 4 bases at V and 7 bases at J, with 16 bases between. The chain's CDR3 is CASSYSGEPGGYTF. The CDR3 bases are TGTGCCAGCAGCTATTCAGGGGAGCCTGGTGGCTACACCTTC.

The chain uses TRBV2 and TRBJ2-1; 8 bases map to TRBD1. V shed 5 bases and J 4 bases; nucleotides not matched to a gene: 7. This CDR3 region has 15 residues. CDR1 and CDR2 (germline): SNHLY, FYNNEI. The CDR3 protein is CASSPGTGTYNEQFF. CDR3 in DNA: TGTGCCAGCAGTCCCGGGACAGGTACATACAATGAGCAGTTCTTC.

The V and J genes are TRBV30 and TRBJ1-4; D call uncertain. CDR3 length: 13 residues. V lost 0 bases to trimming and J lost 6 bases, with 8 bases between them. Germline-derived CDR1 and CDR2 are GTSNPN and SVGIG (reference sequence). This CDR3 is CAWSVRGYEKLFF. The CDR3 bases are TGTGCCTGGAGTGTGCGAGGTTATGAAAAACTGTTTTTT.

The V call is TRBV28, the J call TRBJ2-2; TRBD1 matches at 7 bases. Germline lookup yields CDR1 MDHEN and CDR2 SYDVKM. The trim removed 6 bases at V and 1 base at J, leaving 2 bases unmatched. The CDR3 covers 14 residues. The CDR3 loop reads CASRTGQNTGELFF. CDR3 sequence (DNA): TGTGCCAGCAGGACAGGGCAGAACACCGGGGAGCTGTTTTTT.

The rearrangement links TRBV5-1 to TRBJ2-3; D is perhaps TRBD1 (5 bases). The CDR3 is made up of 15 amino acids. Germline CDR1 is SGHRS and CDR2 is YFSETQ. V shed 7 bases and J shed 0 bases, with 15 bases lying between them. In nucleotides, the CDR3 is TGCGCCAGCGGCACAGGAGACCCTAGCACAGATACGCAGTATTTT. Its protein product is CASGTGDPSTDTQYF.

This clone was recorded only once. V gene TRBV30 combines with J gene TRBJ1-4; D call uncertain. CDR3 length: 14 amino acids. Germline loops: CDR1 GTSNPN, CDR2 SVGIG (reference sequence). Trimming cost V 0 bases and J 5 bases, with 10 bases left between them. In DNA form, the CDR3 reads TGTGCCTGGAGTGTACTACCGACGAATGAAAAACTGTTTTTT. Amino acid sequence: CAWSVLPTNEKLFF.

The chain employs TRBV19 and TRBJ2-2; perhaps TRBD2 as D (6 bases). CDR3 length: 14 amino acids. The V gene's germline CDR1 is LNHDA and CDR2 SQIVND (reference sequence). The V end was cut by 4 bases, the J end by 7 bases, with 13 bases between. CDR3 amino acids: CASSTLSGNGELFF. CDR3 nucleotides: TGTGCCAGTAGTACTCTTAGCGGTAACGGGGAGCTGTTTTTT.

The rearrangement uses TRBV6-5 and TRBJ1-2; D remains ambiguous. The CDR3 covers 11 residues. V was clipped by 6 bases and J by 1 base, with 3 bases between them. Germline values: CDR1 MNHEY, CDR2 SVGAGI. CDR3 in amino acids: CASRYNYGYTF. Written as DNA, the CDR3 is TGTGCCAGCAGGTATAACTATGGCTACACCTTC.

The V call is TRBV18, the J call TRBJ2-2, with TRBD2 identical over 10 bases. Germline loops: CDR1 KGHSH, CDR2 LQKENI. With 1 base clipped from V and 2 bases from J, the junction kept 10 bases outside the gene matches. CDR3 length: 19 residues. The CDR3 spells CASSPQLLAGVINTGELFF. The DNA for the CDR3 is TGTGCCAGCTCACCACAACTCCTAGCGGGAGTTATAAACACCGGGGAGCTGTTTTTT.

This clone was seen once. This chain connects TRBV19 to TRBJ1-2; TRBD1 matches at 7 bases. The CDR3 consists of 13 residues. The ends lost 6 bases at V and 4 bases at J; junction bases unmatched: 5. CDR1 LNHDA and CDR2 SQIVND come from the germline V gene (reference sequence). CDR3 sequence: CASSQGTVYGYTF. The CDR3 DNA sequence: TGTGCCAGTAGCCAAGGGACAGTCTATGGCTACACCTTC.

In this sample, this clone turned up a few times. The chain is built from TRBV5-4 and TRBJ1-5; D unresolved. The CDR3 loop spans 12 amino acids. With 10 bases removed from V and 4 bases from J, the gap between germline ends came to 12 bases. Germline V gene sequence: CDR1 SGHNT, CDR2 YYREEE (reference sequence). The CDR3 DNA reads as TGTGCCTGGAGAGACGGAAATCAGCCCCAGCATTTT. Its protein product is CAWRDGNQPQHF.

This clone was counted a few times. The chain joins TRBV7-9 to TRBJ1-5, with D tentatively TRBD1 (5 bases). In germline, CDR1 is SEHNR, CDR2 FQNEAQ (reference sequence). The CDR3 length is 12 residues. V was cut by 5 bases and J by 7 bases, with 9 bases left in between. This CDR3 reads CASSQGGQPQHF. The CDR3 DNA reads as TGTGCCAGCAGCCAGGGTGGGCAGCCCCAGCATTTT.

The chain carries TRBV4-3 and TRBJ1-5, with a tentative D call TRBD1 (5 bases). From germline, CDR1 is LGHNA and CDR2 YSLEER. The V and J ends lost 1 base and 7 bases respectively, with 11 bases between them. The CDR3 sequence is 14 residues long. CDR3 residues: CASSQVARAQPQHF. In DNA form, the CDR3 reads TGCGCCAGCAGCCAAGTGGCCAGGGCCCAGCCCCAGCATTTT.

The chain combines TRBV9 with TRBJ2-1, with D uncertain. V was clipped by 4 bases and J by 7 bases, with 18 bases between them. The CDR3 is 15 residues long. Germline V gene sequence: CDR1 SGDLS, CDR2 YYNGEE. The CDR3 DNA is TGTGCCAGCAGCACGACTCAATCGGAATCGAATGAGCAGTTCTTC. It codes for CASSTTQSESNEQFF.

J is TRBJ2-3 and V is TRBV5-4; a possible D gene is TRBD2 (5 bases). Germline V gives CDR1 SGHNT, CDR2 YYREEE (reference sequence). The CDR3 length is 14 residues. Trimming stripped 4 bases from V and 1 base from J, with 10 bases between. The chain's CDR3 is CASSRVGGTDTQYF. The CDR3 DNA reads as TGTGCCAGCAGCCGGGTCGGGGGCACAGATACGCAGTATTTT.

The chain is built from TRBV10-3 and TRBJ1-3; 8 nucleotides agree with TRBD1. This CDR3 is 18 amino acids long. CDR1 ENHRY and CDR2 SYGVKD come from the germline V gene. V shed 11 bases, J shed 0 bases, and the junction held 18 bases outside the gene matches. CDR3 sequence: CASLETGAVLSSGNTIYF. DNA for the CDR3: TGTGCCTCCTTGGAGACAGGGGCCGTACTTAGCTCTGGAAACACCATATATTTT.

The J gene is TRBJ2-3, the V gene TRBV28, with 7 bases aligning to TRBD2. V dropped 7 bases and J dropped 6; count of bases not matched to a gene: 7. CDR3 length equals 13 residues. The V gene's germline CDR1 is MDHEN and CDR2 SYDVKM. The DNA of the CDR3 is TGTGCCAGCACTTGGGGGGGTGCGGATACGCAGTATTTT. Its translation is CASTWGGADTQYF.

The rearrangement joins TRBV28 to TRBJ2-5; 8 bases are shared with TRBD1. The CDR3 contains 13 residues. V was clipped by 6 bases and J by 5 bases; unmatched bases: 5. Looked up from germline, CDR1 is MDHEN and CDR2 is SYDVKM. In DNA form, the CDR3 reads TGTGCCAGCAGAGAGACAGGGGTGGAGACCCAGTACTTC. This encodes CASRETGVETQYF.

The chain couples TRBV6-5 to TRBJ2-1; 8 bases align to TRBD2. Germline V gene sequence: CDR1 MNHEY, CDR2 SVGAGI. Losses at the gene ends were 7 bases for V and 7 bases for J; bases not matched to a gene: 6. This CDR3 has 13 amino acids. The CDR3 nucleotides are TGTGCCAGCAACGCGGGAGGAGGTAATGAGCAGTTCTTC. Residues: CASNAGGGNEQFF.

The chain has TRBV28 and TRBJ2-1; perhaps TRBD2 as D (5 bases). CDR1 MDHEN and CDR2 SYDVKM come from the germline V gene. The CDR3 is made up of 13 amino acids. V lost 7 bases to trimming and J lost 7 bases, with 14 bases between them. The CDR3 is CASTPRVGNEQFF. The CDR3 DNA is TGTGCCAGCACCCCGAGGGTTGGAAATGAGCAGTTCTTC.